What follows are 30 T cell receptor beta chains derived from one specimen sequenced in a study of T-cell memory formation after mild COVID-19. TCRdb passed the 5' RACE reads through MiXCR, listing each CDR3 protein once. The table has about 350,000 distinct CDR3 sequences, around 15% seen once; the top ten hold 22%. The source material was PBMCs or a T cell subset sorted from them (not recorded which). These receptors originate from a young man who had mild COVID-19 (a few samples of this study predate the infection). Cell type and time point are not known.

This clonotype turned up a few times. The genes are TRBV2 and TRBJ2-7; D not resolved. The germline V gene has CDR1 SNHLY and CDR2 FYNNEI. V was pared by 6 bases and J by 5 bases, with 11 bases between. The CDR3 is made up of 12 amino acids. CDR3 sequence: CASRVSSNEQYV. CDR3 DNA sequence: TGTGCCAGCAGGGTCTCGTCGAACGAGCAGTACGTC.

This clonotype was seen at least ten times. The V gene is TRBV7-3, the J gene TRBJ1-2; 7 nucleotides align to TRBD1. The CDR3 is 14 residues long. The germline CDR1 and CDR2 sequences are SGHTA and FQGTGA. V was clipped by 5 bases and J by 6 bases; unmatched bases: 9. CDR3 coding DNA: TGTGCCAGCAGCCCGGCCCACAGGGGCAATGGCTACACCTTC. Its translation: CASSPAHRGNGYTF.

This clonotype was seen a few times. The rearrangement joins TRBV28 to TRBJ2-7; D unclear. V was clipped by 7 bases and J by 4 bases, with 8 bases between them. Germline loops: CDR1 MDHEN, CDR2 SYDVKM. The CDR3 contains 11 residues. CDR3 sequence: CASKGNYEQYV. The CDR3 DNA follows: TGTGCCAGCAAAGGGAATTACGAGCAGTACGTC.

This CDR3 is CASSVDVEVAQYF. CDR3 nucleotide sequence: TGTGCCAGCAGCGTAGATGTGGAGGTGGCGCAGTATTTT. The V call is TRBV9, the J call TRBJ2-3, with D perhaps TRBD2 (5 bases). This CDR3 has 13 residues. Trimming took off 0 bases at V and 10 bases at J, with 12 bases between the two ends. The V gene's germline CDR1 is SGDLS and CDR2 YYNGEE.

This chain links TRBV6-2 or TRBV6-3 with TRBJ2-5; D not certain. Between the trimmed V and J ends, which lost 7 bases and 5 bases, there was a span of 8 bases. Germline V gene data show CDR1 as MNHEY and CDR2 as SVGEGT. The CDR3 is 11 amino acids. CDR3 DNA sequence: TGTGCCAGCACCGACACGGAGACCCAGTACTTC. It encodes CASTDTETQYF.

The chain joins TRBV20-1 to TRBJ1-1; weak D call: TRBD1 (6 bases). CDR3 length equals 14 residues. The ends were cut back, 2 bases at V and 8 bases at J, with 18 bases in the middle. The germline V gene encodes CDR1 DFQATT and CDR2 SNEGSKA (reference sequence). As DNA, the CDR3 is TGCAGTGCTAGACCATTACAGGGAGAAACGGAAGCTTTCTTT. Translation: CSARPLQGETEAFF.

This clonotype has a count of ten or more. The rearrangement links TRBV5-1 to TRBJ2-1, with 7 bases matching TRBD1. The junction had 4 bases not matched to a gene; V was cut back by 4 bases and J by 0 bases. This CDR3 contains 15 residues. The germline gives CDR1 SGHRS, CDR2 YFSETQ. CDR3 DNA: TGCGCCAGCAGCCTAGACAGGGCCTCCTACAATGAGCAGTTCTTC. It yields the protein CASSLDRASYNEQFF.

This clonotype was detected a few times. The rearrangement uses TRBV18 and TRBJ2-7; 9 bases match TRBD2. The junction had 11 bases not matched to a gene; V was cut back by 3 bases and J by 5 bases. Germline V gene data show CDR1 as KGHSH and CDR2 as LQKENI. There are 16 residues in the CDR3. In DNA form, the CDR3 reads TGTGCCAGCTCACCCCGAGCGGGGGGAAGCGAGCACGAGCAGTACGTC. It codes for CASSPRAGGSEHEQYV.

Ten or more counts support this clonotype. The genes are TRBV7-2 and TRBJ2-1; 10 bases map to TRBD2. Germline loops: CDR1 SGHTA, CDR2 FQGNSA. The CDR3 covers 15 residues. Trimming took 2 bases from V and 4 from J; bases not matched to a gene: 2. The CDR3 loop is CASSLSGGGYNEQFF. CDR3 nucleotide sequence: TGTGCCAGCAGCTTAAGCGGGGGGGGATACAATGAGCAGTTCTTC.

The chain links TRBV25-1 to TRBJ1-2, with D possibly being TRBD1 (6 bases). The germline V gene encodes CDR1 MGHDK and CDR2 SYGVNS. V lost 3 bases to trimming and J lost 4 bases, with 15 bases between them. The CDR3 extends over 15 amino acids. The CDR3 DNA reads TGTGCCAGCAGTGATATACAGGGCTTCGGCTATGGCTACACCTTC. Its protein product is CASSDIQGFGYGYTF.

The V call is TRBV25-1, the J call TRBJ2-7; TRBD1 agrees at 7 bases. Per the germline V gene, CDR1 is MGHDK and CDR2 is SYGVNS. The CDR3 length is 14 residues. J lost 4 bases, V lost 5 bases, and 8 bases had no gene match. The CDR3 DNA reads TGTGCCAGCAGTTTAGGGGGCGCCGGGTACGAGCAGTACTTC. It is translated as CASSLGGAGYEQYF.

This clonotype was seen many times. The DNA of the CDR3 is TGTGCCAGCAGCCATCGCCTAAAGAACACCGGGGAGCTGTTTTTT. Translating gives CASSHRLKNTGELFF. This chain joins TRBV3-1 and TRBJ2-2; D not resolved. CDR1 and CDR2 (germline): LGHDT, YNNKEL (reference sequence). The V end lost 3 bases, the J end lost 1 base, and 9 bases lay between the germline ends. The CDR3 has 15 amino acids.

The rearrangement links TRBV6-5 to TRBJ2-7; the match to TRBD1 covers 9 bases. The CDR3 is made up of 15 amino acids. The germline V gene has CDR1 MNHEY and CDR2 SVGAGI. J gave up 4 bases and V 6 bases, and 10 bases lay outside the gene matches. CDR3 DNA sequence: TGTGCCAGCAGCCCGGGACAGGGAGGTCGGTACGAGCAGTACTTC. It yields the protein CASSPGQGGRYEQYF.

This clonotype was counted between two and nine times. The rearrangement joins TRBV6-1 to TRBJ2-3; possibly TRBD1 for D (6 bases). The ends were cut back, 6 bases at V and 0 bases at J, with 16 bases in the middle. Germline-derived CDR1 and CDR2 are MNHNS and SASEGT. The CDR3 spans 16 residues. CDR3 coding DNA: TGTGCCAGCAGCATGCTCGAGGGGACAAGCACAGATACGCAGTATTTT. Translation: CASSMLEGTSTDTQYF.

This clonotype was counted a few times. The chain couples TRBV18 to TRBJ1-5; D not resolved. From germline, CDR1 is KGHSH and CDR2 LQKENI. V lost 6 bases to trimming and J lost 6 bases, with 12 bases between them. The length of the CDR3 is 13 residues. In DNA form, the CDR3 reads TGTGCCAGCTCGCCTCTGGAAGGTCAGCCCCAGCATTTT. Translated, it gives CASSPLEGQPQHF.

About this clonotype: A much bigger clone sits one base away, suggesting this may be a read error. This chain connects TRBV5-1 to TRBJ2-1; no clear D gene. The germline V gene encodes CDR1 SGHRS and CDR2 YFSETQ. The CDR3 sequence is 12 residues long. CDR3 residues: CASSLVRYEQSF. The CDR3 coding sequence is TGCGCCAGCAGCTTGGTACGTTATGAGCAGTCCTTC.

This clonotype was observed a few times. V gene TRBV7-2 combines with J gene TRBJ1-1; possibly TRBD1 for D (5 bases). The V end was cut by 5 bases, the J end by 3 bases, with 13 bases between. The CDR3 sequence is 14 residues long. Germline V CDR1 and CDR2: SGHTA, FQGNSA. The CDR3 loop is CASSGSGGYTEAFF. The CDR3 DNA reads as TGTGCCAGCAGCGGGTCGGGGGGGTACACTGAAGCTTTCTTT.

This clonotype was picked up a small number of times. The rearrangement uses TRBV7-9 and TRBJ2-2; D not resolved. The CDR3 spans 13 residues. V was shortened by 1 base and J by 5 bases, with 5 bases between the two germline ends. CDR1 SEHNR and CDR2 FQNEAQ come from the germline V gene (reference sequence). The CDR3 bases are TGTGCCAGCAGCTTAGTAGCTACCGGGGAGCTGTTTTTT. Protein: CASSLVATGELFF.

This sequence joins TRBV7-9 and TRBJ2-7; the D is unclear. Trimming took 5 bases from V and 12 from J, leaving 14 bases between them. Germline CDR1 reads SEHNR; CDR2 reads FQNEAQ (reference sequence). The CDR3 contains 11 residues. This CDR3 is CASSKDDIGYF. The CDR3, as DNA: TGTGCCAGCAGCAAGGATGATATCGGGTACTTC.

This chain connects TRBV4-1 to TRBJ1-3; 10 bases fit TRBD1. Germline CDR1 is MGHRA and CDR2 is YSYEKL. The CDR3 is 17 residues long. The V gene end was trimmed by 0 bases and the J gene end by 4 bases; junction bases not matched to a gene: 6. The CDR3 spells CASSQDQGTGVGNTIYF. CDR3 bases: TGCGCCAGCAGCCAAGATCAAGGGACAGGGGTCGGAAACACCATATATTTT.

In its sample, this clonotype was seen many times. The chain recombines TRBV4-1 with TRBJ2-3; D is ambiguous. The CDR3 length is 15 residues. The germline V gene has CDR1 MGHRA and CDR2 YSYEKL. V gave up 1 base and J gave up 0 bases, with 8 bases separating them. In DNA form, the CDR3 reads TGCGCCAGCAGCCAAGTTTATACTAGCACAGATACGCAGTATTTT. Protein product: CASSQVYTSTDTQYF.

The chain links TRBV14 to TRBJ2-7; D unresolved. The CDR3 runs to 14 residues. CDR1 SGHDN and CDR2 FVKESK come from the germline V gene. Trimming took off 1 base at V and 2 bases at J, with 9 bases between the two ends. The DNA for the CDR3 is TGTGCCAGCAGCCAAGTAACCACCGCCTACGAGCAGTACTTC. It is translated as CASSQVTTAYEQYF.

This clonotype was seen only a few times. The chain couples TRBV10-2 to TRBJ2-2, with D unclear. Germline CDR1 reads WSHSY; CDR2 reads SAAADI. CDR3 length: 18 amino acids. V was clipped by 0 bases and J by 8 bases, with 22 bases between them. The CDR3 sequence: CASSESLFRPPLEGELFF. In nucleotides, the CDR3 is TGCGCCAGCAGTGAGTCGCTTTTCAGGCCTCCGCTGGAGGGGGAGCTGTTTTTT.

This chain joins TRBV21-1 and TRBJ2-4; the DNA was not compared with TRBD1, the D call given in the table. TRBV21-1 is termed a pseudogene. The CDR3 totals 11 residues. CDR3 in amino acids: CASRWTGEQYF. CDR3 coding DNA: TGTGCCAGCAGATGGACTGGGGAACAGTACTTC.

This clonotype was observed a handful of times. V usage is TRBV20-1 and J usage is TRBJ2-7; D is unclear. Trimming shortened V by 3 bases and J by 4 bases, and 7 bases separated the two germline ends. The CDR3 is 11 amino acids. Germline V CDR1 and CDR2: DFQATT, SNEGSKA (reference sequence). In DNA form, the CDR3 reads TGCAGTGCTAGGCGGAATTACGAGCAGTACGTC. This codes for CSARRNYEQYV.

This clonotype was seen only a few times. The CDR3 DNA is TGCGCCAGCAGCTTGACAGGCGGGTTTAATGAGCAGTTCTTC. It codes for CASSLTGGFNEQFF. This chain connects TRBV5-1 to TRBJ2-1; D could derive from TRBD1 or TRBD2 (5 bases each). The CDR3 loop spans 14 amino acids. Trimming took off 1 base at V and 7 bases at J, with 12 bases between the two ends. Germline V gives CDR1 SGHRS, CDR2 YFSETQ.

This clonotype was seen only a few times. The gene calls are TRBV7-2 and TRBJ2-7; the D gene is possibly TRBD1 (5 bases). Per germline, CDR1 SGHTA and CDR2 FQGNSA. Trimming took 2 bases from V and 7 from J, leaving 9 bases between them. The CDR3 has 12 amino acids. The CDR3 sequence is CASSLQGMEQYF. CDR3 DNA: TGTGCCAGCAGCTTACAGGGTATGGAGCAGTACTTC. Complete variable domain (other parts from reference TRBV7-2 and TRBJ2-7): GAGVSQSPSNKVTEKGKDVELRCDPISGHTALYWYRQSLGQGLEFLIYFQGNSAPDKSGLPSDRFSAERTGGSVSTLTIQRTQQEDSAVYLCASSLQGMEQYFGPGTRLTVT.

This clonotype was picked up a small number of times. The genes are TRBV6-1 and TRBJ2-1; the D gene could be TRBD1 or TRBD2 (7 bases each). V lost 5 bases to trimming and J lost 9 bases, with 29 bases between them. The germline gives CDR1 MNHNS, CDR2 SASEGT. The CDR3 runs to 18 residues. The CDR3: CASSPPRGGQIYWGEQFF. CDR3 DNA sequence: TGTGCCAGCAGTCCTCCCCGCGGGGGACAGATCTATTGGGGTGAGCAGTTCTTC.

The rearrangement links TRBV4-1 to TRBJ1-2, with 11 positions matching TRBD1. V shed 8 bases and J 8 bases; nucleotides not matched to a gene: 13. CDR1 and CDR2 (germline): MGHRA, YSYEKL. CDR3 length: 15 residues. CDR3 DNA: TGCGCCAGCCACGGGACAGGGGGTTTGGCTCGAGGCTACACCTTC. Its translation: CASHGTGGLARGYTF.

The genes are TRBV5-1 and TRBJ2-7; TRBD2 aligns across 9 bases. This CDR3 is 14 amino acids long. Germline V lookup: CDR1 SGHRS, CDR2 YFSETQ. V gave up 2 bases and J gave up 6 bases; unmatched junction bases: 6. DNA of the CDR3: TGCGCCAGCAGCTTCGTGACTAGCGGTCCCGAGCAGTACTTC. It encodes CASSFVTSGPEQYF. Complete variable domain (other parts from reference TRBV5-1 and TRBJ2-7): KAGVTQTPRYLIKTRGQQVTLSCSPISGHRSVSWYQQTPGQGLQFLFEYFSETQRNKGNFPGRFSGRQFSNSRSEMNVSTLELGDSALYLCASSFVTSGPEQYFGPGTRLTVT.